This T cell receptor (beta chain) was captured by sequencing in a study of blood T cell repertoires in COVID-19. Per the germline V gene, CDR1 is MNHEY and CDR2 is SMNVEV (reference sequence). Germline trimming cut 1 base from V and 4 bases from J; bases unmatched to any gene: 4. The CDR3 spans 15 residues. As originally analysed: For nucleated cells, counts were estimated from reference gene primer amplification. The method was immunoSEQ multiplex PCR; TCRdb's version includes in-frame clones alone and lacks a portion of them. V, J and clone size derive from that table, while D and trimming were established from the DNA sequence. The table has some 100,000 clones, about nine tenths seen once.

The sequence was obtained from a human donor in a cohort sampled during active COVID-19. J is TRBJ1-5 and V is TRBV27; 7 nucleotides align to TRBD1. The material sequenced was peripheral blood. CDR3: CASSLYRQGNQPQHF. The CDR3 DNA follows: TGTGCCAGCAGTTTATATCGACAGGGAAATCAGCCCCAGCATTTT.